This TCR beta chain was identified during a study of persistence of HIV-infected CD4 T cells. As for this clone: Its specificity is unknown.

Sequencing used immunoSEQ version 4 in survey mode. The data were produced by immunoSEQ multiplex PCR, yet TCRdb's version contains in-frame clones alone and is incomplete. The sample records roughly 35,000 clones, about 85% being singletons. The CDR3 is 15 residues long. Germline values: CDR1 MDHEN, CDR2 SYDVKM. Trimming left V 7 bases short and J 2 bases short, with 14 bases between. Regarding the study as a whole: Degenerate expanded CDR3beta sequences were enriched among CMV- and Gag-responding cells.

Stimulation used 8 to 10 ug/mL lysate from CMV-infected fibroblasts. Sorted nonresponding memory CD4+ T cells were CD40L-negative, CD69-negative, CD45RO-high. The J gene is TRBJ1-4, the V gene TRBV28; D ambiguous. Sequencing used CD4+ T cells sorted from PBMCs after roughly 19-hour stimulation, obtained from a patient who received antiretroviral therapy. The clonotype originates from an adult man with HIV who was CMV-seropositive. In DNA form, the CDR3 reads TGTGCCAGCACCCTCGCGGATACCACTAATGAAAAACTGTTTTTT. Translation gives CASTLADTTNEKLFF.